Following are 4 T cell receptor beta chains from one sample sequenced in a study of OX40 agonist ivuxolimab in advanced cancers. Assay: immunoSEQ multiplex PCR; the TCRdb copy retains only in-frame clones and omits some. The data show about 40,000 clones, around 82% seen once. The sequencing used CD4+ or CD8+ T cells sorted from blood, collected in a trial of the OX40 agonist ivuxolimab. The origin of the receptors is an adult with an advanced solid tumor such as melanoma, head and neck, liver or kidney cancer.

This chain's CDR3 is CASSLPGEVGTGELFF. Written as DNA, the CDR3 is TGTGCCAGCAGCTTGCCTGGGGAGGTCGGCACCGGGGAGCTGTTTTTT. The chain is built from TRBV5-6 and TRBJ2-2; perhaps TRBD2 as D (6 bases). The V gene's germline CDR1 is SGHDT and CDR2 YYEEEE. The CDR3 is 16 residues long. V lost 1 base and J 4 bases, leaving 14 bases between the germline ends.

This sequence joins TRBV19 and TRBJ1-5, with 8 positions matching TRBD1. This CDR3 comprises 14 residues. From germline, CDR1 is LNHDA and CDR2 SQIVND (reference sequence). With 5 bases clipped from V and 5 bases from J, the junction kept 5 bases outside the gene matches. CDR3 amino acids: CASSPLQGDQPQHF. The CDR3 DNA reads TGTGCCAGTAGTCCGTTACAGGGGGATCAGCCCCAGCATTTT.

V gene TRBV4-1 combines with J gene TRBJ2-7; D assignment may be TRBD1 or TRBD2 (6 bases each). Trimming stripped 6 bases from V and 3 bases from J, with 21 bases between. CDR1 is MGHRA, CDR2 YSYEKL, per germline. The CDR3 length is 16 residues. The CDR3, as DNA: TGCGCCAGCAGGAGGGCTCCCTACAGGGACTTCTACGAGCAGTACTTC. Its protein is CASRRAPYRDFYEQYF.

The gene calls are TRBV7-2 and TRBJ2-1; D unclear. The CDR3 contains 15 residues. V was clipped by 1 base and J by 5 bases, with 12 bases between them. Germline V CDR1 and CDR2: SGHTA, FQGNSA. CDR3 DNA sequence: TGTGCCAGCAGCTTAGGTCGAAACCTCCACAATGAGCAGTTCTTC. This gives the protein CASSLGRNLHNEQFF. Full variable domain (remainder filled in from reference TRBV7-2 and TRBJ2-1): GAGVSQSPSNKVTEKGKDVELRCDPISGHTALYWYRQSLGQGLEFLIYFQGNSAPDKSGLPSDRFSAERTGGSVSTLTIQRTQQEDSAVYLCASSLGRNLHNEQFFGPGTRLTVL.